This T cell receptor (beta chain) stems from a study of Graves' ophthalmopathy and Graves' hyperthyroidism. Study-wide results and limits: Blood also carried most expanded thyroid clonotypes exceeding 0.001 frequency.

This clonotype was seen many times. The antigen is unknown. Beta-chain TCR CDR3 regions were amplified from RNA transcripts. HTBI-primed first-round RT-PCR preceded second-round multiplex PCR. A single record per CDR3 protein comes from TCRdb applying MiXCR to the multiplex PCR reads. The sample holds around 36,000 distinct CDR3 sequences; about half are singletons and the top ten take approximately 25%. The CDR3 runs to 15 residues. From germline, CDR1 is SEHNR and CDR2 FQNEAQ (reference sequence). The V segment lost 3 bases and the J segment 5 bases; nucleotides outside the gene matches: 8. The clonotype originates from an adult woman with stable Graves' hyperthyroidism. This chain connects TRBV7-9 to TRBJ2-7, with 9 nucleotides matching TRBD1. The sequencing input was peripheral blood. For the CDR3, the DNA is TGTGCCAGCAGCTTCCCCCCGGGACAGGGCCACGAGCAGTACTTC. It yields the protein CASSFPPGQGHEQYF.